This T cell receptor (beta chain) is drawn from a study of regulatory T cells in long-lasting Graves disease. Researchers made TCR beta libraries by using iRepertoire HTBI primers and running Arm-PCR on CDR3 regions. TCRdb passed the multiplex PCR reads through MiXCR, listing each CDR3 protein once. The data contain under 400,000 distinct CDR3 sequences, 16% of them singletons. The sample's time point: newly diagnosed GD, antithyroid drugs for less than 3 months. The TCR library was made from RNA extracted from PBMCs. In addition, the sample was reused for a study of T cells in Graves' hyperthyroidism and ophthalmopathy.

The clonotype comes from a man aged 35 to 55 with Graves disease. The source was peripheral blood mononuclear cells (PBMCs), collected at new diagnosis, from a patient treated with antithyroid drugs.

The CDR3 DNA sequence: TGCAGCGTTCAAGGGGGGGGTTGGCAGTACTTC. This sequence encodes CSVQGGGWQYF. The V call is TRBV29-1, the J call TRBJ2-7; maybe TRBD2 (7 bases). The CDR3 is made up of 11 amino acids. V was shortened by 5 bases and J by 9 bases, with 14 bases between the two germline ends. Germline assignment: CDR1 SQVTM and CDR2 ANQGSEA.